This paragraph reports one T cell receptor (beta chain). Its target is not known. The CDR3 sequence is 13 residues long. Germline CDR1 KGHSH, CDR2 LQKENI. V was shortened by 9 bases and J by 0 bases, with 9 bases between the two germline ends. The data derive from a study of cytotoxic CD8 clonotypes in ibrutinib-treated CLL. The wider study: Overall, 25 or so responses were partial and 2 complete; following median about 68 months, approximately 15 patients stayed remitted and approximately 12 progressed.

Study-level points and caveats: A rise in clonality was seen at ibrutinib response, and a fall back toward baseline was seen at progression. T-cell clonality at baseline went above that of age-matched healthy donors and rose and fell with circulating CD8+ T-cell counts.

Profiling relied on immunoSEQ multiplex PCR, and the TCRdb table lists in-frame clones only, not all of them. The profile covers some 150,000 clones, with 70% to 80% appearing a single time and about 13% taken by the ten largest. This specimen consisted of PBMCs, obtained after 12 months of ibrutinib treatment. The TCR sequence derives from a human donor with chronic lymphocytic leukemia. The V gene is TRBV18, the J gene TRBJ1-3, with D unresolved. In DNA, the CDR3 is TGTGCCAGTCCCAAGGGCTCTGGAAACACCATATATTTT. Its protein is CASPKGSGNTIYF.